The 16 T cell receptor beta chains given below trace back to one sample, sequenced in a study of shared clonotypes between healthy human individuals. The table came from immunoSEQ multiplex PCR; TCRdb's copy has only in-frame clones and leaves some out. The profile shows some 980,000 clones, approximately 76% of them singletons. The sample consisted of memory CD4+ T cells sorted from blood. The subset was: CD45RA-negative fraction. Receptors were obtained from a man aged 18-30 years in good health.

This rearrangement joins TRBV9 to TRBJ2-3; 9 nucleotides agree with TRBD2. The V segment lost 3 bases and the J segment 2 bases; nucleotides outside the gene matches: 7. This CDR3 region has 16 residues. Germline-derived CDR1 and CDR2 are SGDLS and YYNGEE. The CDR3 DNA is TGTGCCAGCAGCGCTTCTAGCGGGGCGACCACAGATACGCAGTATTTT. It specifies CASSASSGATTDTQYF.

This clone was counted a single time. V and J are TRBV28 and TRBJ2-1, with D unresolved. Germline assignment: CDR1 MDHEN and CDR2 SYDVKM. Deletions cut 4 bases from V and 6 bases from J, with 7 bases between. This CDR3 has 12 residues. The CDR3 sequence: CASSSVVNEQFF. In DNA form, the CDR3 reads TGTGCCAGCAGTTCGGTCGTCAATGAGCAGTTCTTC.

There are a few counts of this clone. This rearrangement joins TRBV19 to TRBJ2-7; no clear D. The length of the CDR3 is 15 residues. CDR1 and CDR2 (germline): LNHDA, SQIVND (reference sequence). With 4 bases removed from V and 0 bases from J, the gap between germline ends came to 13 bases. CDR3: CASSTRLGNSYEQYF. CDR3 bases: TGTGCCAGTAGTACCCGCTTAGGGAACTCCTACGAGCAGTACTTC.

This clone appeared a few times. The chain recombines TRBV7-2 with TRBJ1-5; no clear D gene. Germline values: CDR1 SGHTA, CDR2 FQGNSA. V lost 5 bases, J lost 4 bases, and 18 bases lay in between. This CDR3 contains 16 residues. CDR3 loop: CASSRGLGASNQPQHF. CDR3 bases: TGTGCCAGCAGCCGAGGTTTAGGAGCCTCGAATCAGCCCCAGCATTTT.

V gene TRBV5-1 combines with J gene TRBJ1-3; a possible D gene is TRBD1 (6 bases). CDR1 SGHRS and CDR2 YFSETQ come from the germline V gene. The length of the CDR3 is 17 residues. V lost 4 bases and J lost 2, with 19 bases in between. This chain's CDR3 is CASSPTGSGEAGNTIYF. For the CDR3, the DNA is TGCGCCAGCAGCCCAACTGGTTCAGGGGAGGCTGGAAACACCATATATTTT.

The V and J genes are TRBV7-2 and TRBJ2-4; perhaps D is TRBD1 or TRBD2 (6 bases each). CDR3 length equals 14 residues. Germline CDR1 and CDR2: SGHTA and FQGNSA. Trimming stripped 1 base from V and 13 bases from J, with 17 bases between. The CDR3 nucleotides are TGTGCCAGCAGCTTAGAGAATGGGGGGCGGGCGCAGTACTTC. It yields the protein CASSLENGGRAQYF.

This chain links TRBV2 with TRBJ2-3; D ambiguous. V gave up 7 bases and J gave up 2 bases, with 13 bases separating them. The CDR3 is 14 amino acids. The V gene's germline CDR1 is SNHLY and CDR2 FYNNEI. CDR3: CASTQEQITDTQYF. In DNA form, the CDR3 reads TGTGCCAGCACGCAGGAGCAGATCACAGATACGCAGTATTTT.

In the case of this clone: Other DNA variants within this sample encode the same CDR3. The rearrangement joins TRBV5-6 to TRBJ1-5, with TRBD1 as a possible D gene (5 bases). The V gene lost 0 bases and the J gene lost 0 bases, with 7 bases spanning the gap. Germline V gene sequence: CDR1 SGHDT, CDR2 YYEEEE. CDR3 length: 15 residues. This CDR3 reads CASSLGGYSNQPQHF. CDR3 DNA sequence: TGTGCCAGCAGCTTGGGGGGGTATAGCAATCAGCCCCAGCATTTT.

This clone is a singleton in its sample. The chain recombines TRBV10-3 with TRBJ2-3; D might be TRBD2 (5 bases). The CDR3 extends over 15 amino acids. V gave up 3 bases and J gave up 1 base, with 11 bases separating them. CDR1 and CDR2 from the germline V gene are ENHRY and SYGVKD. In DNA, the CDR3 is TGTGCCATCAGTGAAGGTGGACTTGGCACAGATACGCAGTATTTT. Encoded protein: CAISEGGLGTDTQYF.

V is TRBV7-6 and J is TRBJ2-6; TRBD1 aligns across 8 bases. The CDR3 is made up of 18 amino acids. The V and J ends lost 5 bases and 0 bases, in that order; junction bases with no gene match: 9. CDR1 is SGHVS and CDR2 is FNYEAQ in the germline V gene. Written as DNA, the CDR3 is TGTGCCAGCAGCCCCCGGACAGGGTGGTCCTCTGGGGCCAACGTCCTGACTTTC. It translates to CASSPRTGWSSGANVLTF.

CDR3 amino acids: CASSPPGTGAYSNQPQHF. The CDR3, as DNA: TGTGCCAGCTCACCACCCGGGACAGGGGCCTATAGCAATCAGCCCCAGCATTTT. The chain is built from TRBV18 and TRBJ1-5, with 10 bases fitting TRBD1. The junction had 5 bases not matched to a gene; V was cut back by 0 bases and J by 0 bases. The CDR3 has 18 residues. Per germline, CDR1 KGHSH and CDR2 LQKENI.

In its sample, this clone was seen once. The genes are TRBV2 and TRBJ1-4; 8 positions agree with TRBD1. V lost 7 bases to trimming and J lost 7 bases; unmatched junction nucleotides: 14. This CDR3 region has 16 residues. Looked up from germline, CDR1 is SNHLY and CDR2 is FYNNEI. This chain's CDR3 is CASKRGQGARFEKLFF. CDR3 nucleotides: TGTGCCAGCAAGAGGGGGCAGGGGGCGCGTTTTGAAAAACTGTTTTTT.

Points on this clone: This may come from a read error, since a much larger clone is one base off. The genes are TRBV27 and TRBJ2-3; D is unresolved. V lost 5 bases to trimming and J lost 0 bases, with 6 bases between them. CDR1 and CDR2 from the germline V gene are MNHEY and SMNVEV (reference sequence). The CDR3 runs to 13 residues. The CDR3 reads CASSQTSTDTQYF. DNA of the CDR3: TGTGCCAGCAGTCAAACTAGCACAGATACGCAGTATTTT.

V is TRBV19 and J is TRBJ2-2; D is unclear. V was cut by 5 bases and J by 4 bases, with 11 bases left in between. This CDR3 comprises 14 residues. Per the germline V gene, CDR1 is LNHDA and CDR2 is SQIVND (reference sequence). The CDR3 DNA sequence: TGTGCCAGTAGTCCTCGGGTTACCACCGGGGAGCTGTTTTTT. Translated: CASSPRVTTGELFF.

The rearrangement uses TRBV4-2 and TRBJ2-7, with 10 bases identical to TRBD2. CDR3 length: 16 residues. CDR1 and CDR2 (germline): LGHNA, YNFKEQ. The V gene end was trimmed by 0 bases and the J gene end by 3 bases; junction bases not matched to a gene: 5. CDR3: CASSQESSGSVYEQYF. The DNA of the CDR3 is TGTGCCAGCAGCCAAGAGTCTAGCGGGAGTGTCTACGAGCAGTACTTC.

J is TRBJ2-6 and V is TRBV30, with D possibly matching TRBD2 (6 bases). CDR1 GTSNPN and CDR2 SVGIG come from the germline V gene (reference sequence). This CDR3 spans 15 amino acids. The V end was cut by 2 bases, the J end by 1 base, with 9 bases between. The DNA for the CDR3 is TGTGCCTGGAGTAGGGGAGGATCTGGGGCCAACGTCCTGACTTTC. Its protein product is CAWSRGGSGANVLTF. The full variable domain, rest sourced from reference TRBV30 and TRBJ2-6, is SQTIHQWPATLVQPVGSPLSLECTVEGTSNPNLYWYRQAAGRGLQLLFYSVGIGQISSEVPQNLSASRPQDRQFILSSKKLLLSDSGFYLCAWSRGGSGANVLTFGAGSRLTVL.